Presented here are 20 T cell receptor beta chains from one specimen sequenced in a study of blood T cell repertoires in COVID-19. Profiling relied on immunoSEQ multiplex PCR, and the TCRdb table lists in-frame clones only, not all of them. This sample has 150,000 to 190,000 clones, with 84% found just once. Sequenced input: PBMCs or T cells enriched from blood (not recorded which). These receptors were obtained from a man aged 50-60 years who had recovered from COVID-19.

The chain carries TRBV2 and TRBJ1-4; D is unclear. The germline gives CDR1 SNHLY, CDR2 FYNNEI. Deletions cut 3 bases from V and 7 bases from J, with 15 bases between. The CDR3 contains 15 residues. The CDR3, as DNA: TGTGCCAGCAGTGAGGAACGTGGAGGACGTGAAAAACTGTTTTTT. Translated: CASSEERGGREKLFF. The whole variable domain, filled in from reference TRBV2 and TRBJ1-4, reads EPEVTQTPSHQVTQMGQEVILRCVPISNHLYFYWYRQILGQKVEFLVSFYNNEISEKSEIFDDQFSVERPDGSNFTLKIRSTKLEDSAMYFCASSEERGGREKLFFGSGTQLSVL.

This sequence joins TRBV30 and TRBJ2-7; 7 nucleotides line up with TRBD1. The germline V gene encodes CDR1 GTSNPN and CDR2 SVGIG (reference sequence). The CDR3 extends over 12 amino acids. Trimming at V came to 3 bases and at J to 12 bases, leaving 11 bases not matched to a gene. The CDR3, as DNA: TGTGCCTGGAGCTTAGGGGGCAATACTCGGTACTTC. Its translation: CAWSLGGNTRYF.

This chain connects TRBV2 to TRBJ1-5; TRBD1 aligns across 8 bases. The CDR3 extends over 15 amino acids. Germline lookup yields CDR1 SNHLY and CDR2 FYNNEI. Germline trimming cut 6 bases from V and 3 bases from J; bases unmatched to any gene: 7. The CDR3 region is CASRTGTGINQPQHF. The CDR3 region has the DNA TGTGCCAGCAGAACGGGGACAGGCATCAATCAGCCCCAGCATTTT.

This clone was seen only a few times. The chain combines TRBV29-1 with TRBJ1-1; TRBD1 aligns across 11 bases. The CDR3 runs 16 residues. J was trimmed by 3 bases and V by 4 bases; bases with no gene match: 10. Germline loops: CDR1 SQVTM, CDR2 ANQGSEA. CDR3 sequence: CSVASFPGQGDTEAFF. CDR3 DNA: TGCAGCGTTGCCAGTTTCCCGGGACAGGGGGACACTGAAGCTTTCTTT.

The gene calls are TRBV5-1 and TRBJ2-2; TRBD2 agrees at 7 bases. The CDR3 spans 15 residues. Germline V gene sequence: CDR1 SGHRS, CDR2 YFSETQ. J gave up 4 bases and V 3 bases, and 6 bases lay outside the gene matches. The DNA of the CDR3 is TGCGCCAGCAGCTGGGAGGGGCCGAGCACCGGGGAGCTGTTTTTT. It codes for CASSWEGPSTGELFF.

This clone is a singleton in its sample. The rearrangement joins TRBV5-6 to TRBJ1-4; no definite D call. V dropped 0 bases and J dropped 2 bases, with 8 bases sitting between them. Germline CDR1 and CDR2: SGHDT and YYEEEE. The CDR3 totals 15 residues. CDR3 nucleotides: TGTGCCAGCAGCTTGGGGGCAGTTACTAATGAAAAACTGTTTTTT. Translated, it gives CASSLGAVTNEKLFF.

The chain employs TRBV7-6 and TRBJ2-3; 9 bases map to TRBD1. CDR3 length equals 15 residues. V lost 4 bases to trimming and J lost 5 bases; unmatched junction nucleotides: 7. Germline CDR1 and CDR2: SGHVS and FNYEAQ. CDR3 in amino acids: CASSSPGQGGDTQYF. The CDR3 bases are TGTGCCAGCAGCTCTCCGGGACAGGGAGGAGATACGCAGTATTTT. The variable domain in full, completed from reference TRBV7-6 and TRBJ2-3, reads GAGVSQSPRYKVTKRGQDVALRCDPISGHVSLYWYRQALGQGPEFLTYFNYEAQQDKSGLPNDRFSAERPEGSISTLTIQRTEQRDSAMYRCASSSPGQGGDTQYFGPGTRLTVL.

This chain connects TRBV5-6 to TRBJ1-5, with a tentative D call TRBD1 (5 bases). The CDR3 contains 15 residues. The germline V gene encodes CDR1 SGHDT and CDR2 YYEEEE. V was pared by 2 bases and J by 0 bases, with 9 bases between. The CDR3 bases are TGTGCCAGCAGCTTTGCAGGGTTTAGCAATCAGCCCCAGCATTTT. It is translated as CASSFAGFSNQPQHF.

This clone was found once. This CDR3 reads CATSSGLMNTGELFF. The CDR3 nucleotides read TGTGCCACCAGCTCGGGACTTATGAACACCGGGGAGCTGTTTTTT. The J gene is TRBJ2-2, the V gene TRBV15; D might be TRBD2 (6 bases). The germline CDR1 and CDR2 sequences are LNHNV and YYDKDF (reference sequence). V was trimmed by 5 bases and J by 1 base, leaving 11 bases between them. This CDR3 spans 15 amino acids.

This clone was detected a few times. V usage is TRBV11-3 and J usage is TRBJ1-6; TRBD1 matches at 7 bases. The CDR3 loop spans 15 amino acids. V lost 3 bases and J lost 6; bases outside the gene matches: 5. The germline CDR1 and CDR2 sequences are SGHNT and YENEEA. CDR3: CASSFRDRSNSPLHF. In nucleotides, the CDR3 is TGTGCCAGCAGCTTCCGGGACAGAAGTAATTCACCCCTCCACTTT.

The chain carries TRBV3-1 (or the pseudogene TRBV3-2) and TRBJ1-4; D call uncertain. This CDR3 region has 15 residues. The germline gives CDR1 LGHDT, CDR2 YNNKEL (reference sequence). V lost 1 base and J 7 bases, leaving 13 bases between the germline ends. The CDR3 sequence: CASSQVLSRGEKLFF. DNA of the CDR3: TGTGCCAGCAGCCAAGTTTTGTCACGAGGTGAAAAACTGTTTTTT.

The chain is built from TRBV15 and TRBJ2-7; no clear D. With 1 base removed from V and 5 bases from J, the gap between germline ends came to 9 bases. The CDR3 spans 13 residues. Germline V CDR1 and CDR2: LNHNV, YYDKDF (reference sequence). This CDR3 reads CATSRAAGHEQYF. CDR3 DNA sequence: TGTGCCACCAGCAGAGCCGCAGGTCACGAGCAGTACTTC. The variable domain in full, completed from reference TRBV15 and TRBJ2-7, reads DAMVIQNPRYQVTQFGKPVTLSCSQTLNHNVMYWYQQKSSQAPKLLFHYYDKDFNNEADTPDNFQSRRPNTSFCFLDIRSPGLGDTAMYLCATSRAAGHEQYFGPGTRLTVT.

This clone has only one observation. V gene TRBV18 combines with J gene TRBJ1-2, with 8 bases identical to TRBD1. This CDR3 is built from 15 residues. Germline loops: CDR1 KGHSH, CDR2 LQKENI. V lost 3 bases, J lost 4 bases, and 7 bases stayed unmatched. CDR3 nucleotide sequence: TGTGCCAGCTCACCGACAGGGGCCTATAGCTATGGCTACACCTTC. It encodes CASSPTGAYSYGYTF.

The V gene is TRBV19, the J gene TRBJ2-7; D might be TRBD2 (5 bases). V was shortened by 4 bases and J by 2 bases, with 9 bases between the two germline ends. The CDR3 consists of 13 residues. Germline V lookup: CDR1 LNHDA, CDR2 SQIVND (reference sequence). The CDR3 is CASSTSGTYEQYF. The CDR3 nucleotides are TGTGCCAGTAGTACTTCCGGGACCTACGAGCAGTACTTC.

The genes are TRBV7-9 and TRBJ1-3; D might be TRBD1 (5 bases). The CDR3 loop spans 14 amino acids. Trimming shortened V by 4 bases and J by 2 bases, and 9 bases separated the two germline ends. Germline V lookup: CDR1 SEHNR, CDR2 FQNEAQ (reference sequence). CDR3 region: CASSWGEAGNTIYF. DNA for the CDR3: TGTGCCAGCAGCTGGGGGGAGGCTGGAAACACCATATATTTT. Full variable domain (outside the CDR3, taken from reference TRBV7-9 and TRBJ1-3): DTGVSQNPRHKITKRGQNVTFRCDPISEHNRLYWYRQTLGQGPEFLTYFQNEAQLEKSRLLSDRFSAERPKGSFSTLEIQRTEQGDSAMYLCASSWGEAGNTIYFGEGSWLTVV.

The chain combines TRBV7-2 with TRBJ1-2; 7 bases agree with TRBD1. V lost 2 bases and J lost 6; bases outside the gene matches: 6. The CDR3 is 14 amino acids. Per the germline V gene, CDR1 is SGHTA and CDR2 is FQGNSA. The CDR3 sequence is CASSLKGGDNGYTF. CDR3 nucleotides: TGTGCCAGCAGCTTAAAAGGGGGCGATAATGGCTACACCTTC.

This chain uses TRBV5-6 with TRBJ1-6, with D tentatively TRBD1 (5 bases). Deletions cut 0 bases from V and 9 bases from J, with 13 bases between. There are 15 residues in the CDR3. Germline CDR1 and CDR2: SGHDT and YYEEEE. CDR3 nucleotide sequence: TGTGCCAGCAGCTTGGAAGGGGAACGTGGTTCACCCCTCCACTTT. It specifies CASSLEGERGSPLHF.

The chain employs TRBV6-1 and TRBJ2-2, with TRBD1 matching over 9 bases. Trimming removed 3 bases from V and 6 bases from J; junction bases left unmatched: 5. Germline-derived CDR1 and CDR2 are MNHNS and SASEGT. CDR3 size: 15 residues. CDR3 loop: CASSENRGRAGELFF. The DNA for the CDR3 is TGTGCCAGCAGTGAGAACAGGGGGCGCGCCGGGGAGCTGTTTTTT.

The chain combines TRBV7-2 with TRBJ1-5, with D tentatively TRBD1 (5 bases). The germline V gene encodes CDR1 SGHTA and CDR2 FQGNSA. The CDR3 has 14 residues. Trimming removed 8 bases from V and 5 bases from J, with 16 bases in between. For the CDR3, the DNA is TGTGCCAGCGGAAACCAGGGAGGCCATCAGCCCCAGCATTTT. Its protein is CASGNQGGHQPQHF.

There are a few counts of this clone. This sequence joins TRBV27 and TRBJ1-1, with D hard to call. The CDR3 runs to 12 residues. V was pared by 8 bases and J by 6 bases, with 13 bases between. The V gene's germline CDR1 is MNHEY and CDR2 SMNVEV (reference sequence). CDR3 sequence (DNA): TGTGCCAGCGGGTTGGGGAGGGCTGAAGCTTTCTTT. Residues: CASGLGRAEAFF.